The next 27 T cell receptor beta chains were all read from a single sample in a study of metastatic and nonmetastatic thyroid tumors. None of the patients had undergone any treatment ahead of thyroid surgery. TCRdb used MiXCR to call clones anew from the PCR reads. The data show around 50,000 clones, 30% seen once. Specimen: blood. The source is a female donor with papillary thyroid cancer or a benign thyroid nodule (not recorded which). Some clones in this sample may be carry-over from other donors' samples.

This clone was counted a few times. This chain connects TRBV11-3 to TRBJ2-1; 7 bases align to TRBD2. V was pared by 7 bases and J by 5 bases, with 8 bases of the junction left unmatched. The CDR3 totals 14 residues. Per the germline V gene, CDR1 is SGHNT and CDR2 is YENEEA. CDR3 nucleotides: TGTGCCAGCAACCAGGGACTAAGAGACAATGAGCAGTTCTTC. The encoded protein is CASNQGLRDNEQFF.

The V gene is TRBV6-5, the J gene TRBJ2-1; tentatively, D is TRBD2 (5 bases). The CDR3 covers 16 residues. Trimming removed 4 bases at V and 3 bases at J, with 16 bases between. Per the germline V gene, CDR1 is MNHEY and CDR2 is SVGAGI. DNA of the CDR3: TGTGCCAGCAGTTCCCTGACCGGGATAGACTACAATGAGCAGTTCTTC. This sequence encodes CASSSLTGIDYNEQFF.

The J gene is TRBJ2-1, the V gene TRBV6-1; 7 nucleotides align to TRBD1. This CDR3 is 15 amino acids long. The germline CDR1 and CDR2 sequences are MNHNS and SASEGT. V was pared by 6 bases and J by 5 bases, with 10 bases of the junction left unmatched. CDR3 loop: CASRWDSLENNEQFF. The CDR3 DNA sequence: TGTGCCAGCAGGTGGGACAGCCTAGAAAACAATGAGCAGTTCTTC.

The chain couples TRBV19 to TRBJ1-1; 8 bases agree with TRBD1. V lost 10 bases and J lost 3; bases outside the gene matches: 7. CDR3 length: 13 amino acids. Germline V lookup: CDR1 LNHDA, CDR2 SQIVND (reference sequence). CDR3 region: CATGGARYTEAFF. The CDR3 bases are TGTGCCACAGGGGGCGCGAGGTACACTGAAGCTTTCTTT.

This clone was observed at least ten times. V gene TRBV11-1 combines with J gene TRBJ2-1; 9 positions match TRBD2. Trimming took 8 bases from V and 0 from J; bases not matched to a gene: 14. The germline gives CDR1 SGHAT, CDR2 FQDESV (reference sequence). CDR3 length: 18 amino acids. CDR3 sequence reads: CASFGLAGPWGSYNEQFF. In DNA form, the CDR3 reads TGTGCCAGCTTCGGGCTAGCGGGGCCGTGGGGCTCCTACAATGAGCAGTTCTTC.

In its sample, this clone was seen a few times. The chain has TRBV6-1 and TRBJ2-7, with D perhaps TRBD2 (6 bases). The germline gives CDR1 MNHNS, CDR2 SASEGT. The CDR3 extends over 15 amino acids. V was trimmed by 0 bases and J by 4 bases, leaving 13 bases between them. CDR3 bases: TGTGCCAGCAGTGAAGCCGCGGAGGGGCCATACGAGCAGTACTTC. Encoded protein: CASSEAAEGPYEQYF.

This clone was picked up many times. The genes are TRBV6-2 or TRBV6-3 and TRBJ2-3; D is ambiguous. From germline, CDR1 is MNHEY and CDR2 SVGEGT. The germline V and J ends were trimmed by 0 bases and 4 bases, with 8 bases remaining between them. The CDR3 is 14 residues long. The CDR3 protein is CASSYSLEADTQYF. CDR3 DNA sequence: TGTGCCAGCAGTTACTCCCTAGAAGCAGATACGCAGTATTTT.

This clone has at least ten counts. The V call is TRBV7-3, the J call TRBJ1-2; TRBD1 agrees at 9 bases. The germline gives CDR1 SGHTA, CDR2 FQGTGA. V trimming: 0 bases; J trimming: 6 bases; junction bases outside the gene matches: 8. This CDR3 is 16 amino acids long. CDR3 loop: CASSLTPGTGLDGYTF. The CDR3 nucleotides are TGTGCCAGCAGCTTAACCCCCGGGACAGGGCTTGATGGCTACACCTTC.

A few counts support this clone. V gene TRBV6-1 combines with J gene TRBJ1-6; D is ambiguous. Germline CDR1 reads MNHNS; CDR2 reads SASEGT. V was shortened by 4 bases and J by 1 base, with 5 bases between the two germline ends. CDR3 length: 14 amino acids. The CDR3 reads CASSAISYNSPLHF. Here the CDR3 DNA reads TGTGCCAGCAGTGCTATATCCTATAATTCACCCCTCCACTTT.

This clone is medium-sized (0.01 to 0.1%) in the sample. CDR3 nucleotide sequence: TGTGCCACCAGTGATTTGCCCGGGGAGCTGTTTTTT. Its protein is CATSDLPGELFF. The chain has TRBV24-1 and TRBJ2-2; unclear D gene. This CDR3 is 12 amino acids long. The V gene lost 0 bases and the J gene lost 6 bases, with 1 base spanning the gap. Germline CDR1 is KGHDR and CDR2 is SFDVKD.

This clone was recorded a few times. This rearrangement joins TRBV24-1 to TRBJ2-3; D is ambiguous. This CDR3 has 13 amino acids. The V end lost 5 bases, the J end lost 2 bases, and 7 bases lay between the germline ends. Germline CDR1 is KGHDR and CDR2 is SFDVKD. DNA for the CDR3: TGTGCCACCAGTGTTCCCAACACAGATACGCAGTATTTT. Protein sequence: CATSVPNTDTQYF.

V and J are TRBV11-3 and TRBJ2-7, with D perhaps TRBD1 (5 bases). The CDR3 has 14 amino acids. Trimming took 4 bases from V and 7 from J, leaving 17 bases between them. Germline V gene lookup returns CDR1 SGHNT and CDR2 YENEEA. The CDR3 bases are TGTGCCAGCAGCTCACCCGGCGCAGGGTTTGAGCAGTACTTC. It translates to CASSSPGAGFEQYF.

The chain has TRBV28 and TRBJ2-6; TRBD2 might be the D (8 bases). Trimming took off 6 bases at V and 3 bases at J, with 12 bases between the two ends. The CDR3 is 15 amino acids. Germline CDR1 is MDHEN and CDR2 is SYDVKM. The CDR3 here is CASRTGTSGANVLTF. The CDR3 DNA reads TGTGCCAGCAGGACAGGGACTAGTGGGGCCAACGTCCTGACTTTC. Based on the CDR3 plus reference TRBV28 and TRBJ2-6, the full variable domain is DVKVTQSSRYLVKRTGEKVFLECVQDMDHENMFWYRQDPGLGLRLIYFSYDVKMKEKGDIPEGYSVSREKKERFSLILESASTNQTSMYLCASRTGTSGANVLTFGAGSRLTVL.

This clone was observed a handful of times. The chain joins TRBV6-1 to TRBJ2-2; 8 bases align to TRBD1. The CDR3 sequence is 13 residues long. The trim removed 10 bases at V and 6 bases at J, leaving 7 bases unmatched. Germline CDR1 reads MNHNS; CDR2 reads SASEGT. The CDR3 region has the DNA TGTGCCACCGCAGGGGGCTACGCCGGGGAGCTGTTTTTT. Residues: CATAGGYAGELFF.

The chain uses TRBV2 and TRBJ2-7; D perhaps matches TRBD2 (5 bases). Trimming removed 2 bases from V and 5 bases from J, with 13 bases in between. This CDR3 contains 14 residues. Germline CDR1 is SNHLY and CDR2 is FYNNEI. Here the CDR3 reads CASSERGSKDEQYF. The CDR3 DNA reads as TGTGCCAGCAGTGAAAGAGGGAGTAAGGACGAGCAGTACTTC.

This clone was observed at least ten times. The CDR3 sequence: CASSQGGSSGEQFF. The DNA for the CDR3 is TGCGCCAGCAGCCAAGGGGGCTCCTCGGGGGAGCAGTTCTTC. The V call is TRBV4-1, the J call TRBJ2-1; TRBD1 or TRBD2 may be the D gene (5 bases each). Trimming shortened V by 1 base and J by 10 bases, and 14 bases separated the two germline ends. The V gene's germline CDR1 is MGHRA and CDR2 YSYEKL. The CDR3 runs 14 residues.

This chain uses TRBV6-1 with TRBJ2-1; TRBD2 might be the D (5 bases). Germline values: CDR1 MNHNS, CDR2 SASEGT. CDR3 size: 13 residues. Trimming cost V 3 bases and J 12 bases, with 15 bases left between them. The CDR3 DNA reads TGTGCCAGCAGTGAGACCTCCAGCCGGGGGCAGTTCTTC. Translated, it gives CASSETSSRGQFF.

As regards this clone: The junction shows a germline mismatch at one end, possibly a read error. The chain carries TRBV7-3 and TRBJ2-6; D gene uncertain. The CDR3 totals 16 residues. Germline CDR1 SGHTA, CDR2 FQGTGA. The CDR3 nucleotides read TGTGCCAGCAGCTTATATCCAGTTTCTGGAGCCAACGTCCTGACTTTC. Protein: CASSLYPVSGANVLTF. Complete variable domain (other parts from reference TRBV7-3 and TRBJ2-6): GAGVSQTPSNKVTEKGKYVELRCDPISGHTALYWYRQSLGQGPEFLIYFQGTGAADDSGLPNDRFFAVRPEGSVSTLKIQRTERGDSAVYLCASSLYPVSGANVLTFGAGSRLTVL.

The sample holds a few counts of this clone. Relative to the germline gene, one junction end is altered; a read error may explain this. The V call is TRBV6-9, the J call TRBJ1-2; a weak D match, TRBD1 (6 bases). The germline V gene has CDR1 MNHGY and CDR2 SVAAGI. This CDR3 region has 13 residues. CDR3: CASSPDRYYGYTF. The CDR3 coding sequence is TGCGCCAGCAGCCCGGACAGATACTATGGCTACACCTTC.

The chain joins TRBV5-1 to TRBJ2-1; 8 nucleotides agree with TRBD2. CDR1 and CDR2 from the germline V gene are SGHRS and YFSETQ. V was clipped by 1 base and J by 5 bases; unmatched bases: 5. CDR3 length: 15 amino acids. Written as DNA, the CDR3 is TGCGCCAGCAGCTTGCACGGGAGGGCCGACAATGAGCAGTTCTTC. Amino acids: CASSLHGRADNEQFF.

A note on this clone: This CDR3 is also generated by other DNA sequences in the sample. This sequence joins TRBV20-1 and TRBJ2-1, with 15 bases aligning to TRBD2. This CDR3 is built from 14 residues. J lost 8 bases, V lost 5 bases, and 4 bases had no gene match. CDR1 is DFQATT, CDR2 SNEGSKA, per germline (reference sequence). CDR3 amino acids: CSARTSGRGHEQFF. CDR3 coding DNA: TGCAGTGCTCGGACTAGCGGGAGGGGGCATGAGCAGTTCTTC.

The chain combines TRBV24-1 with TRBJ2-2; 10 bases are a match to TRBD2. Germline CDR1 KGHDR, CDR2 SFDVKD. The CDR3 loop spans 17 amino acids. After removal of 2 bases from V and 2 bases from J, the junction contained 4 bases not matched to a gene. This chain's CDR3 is CATSDSSGRVNTGELFF. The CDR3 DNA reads TGTGCCACCAGTGATTCCAGCGGGAGGGTTAACACCGGGGAGCTGTTTTTT.

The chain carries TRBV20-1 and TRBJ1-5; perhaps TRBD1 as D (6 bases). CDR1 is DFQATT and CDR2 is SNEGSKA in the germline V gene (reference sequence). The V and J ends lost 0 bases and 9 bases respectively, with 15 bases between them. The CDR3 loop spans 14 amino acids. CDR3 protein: CSAREGGLDGPQHF. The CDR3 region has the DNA TGCAGTGCTAGAGAGGGGGGGCTGGATGGGCCCCAGCATTTT.

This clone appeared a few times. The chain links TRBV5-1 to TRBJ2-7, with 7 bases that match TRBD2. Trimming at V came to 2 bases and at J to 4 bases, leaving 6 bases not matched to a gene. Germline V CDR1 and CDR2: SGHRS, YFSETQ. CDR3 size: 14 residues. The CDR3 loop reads CASSLTGGGYEQYF. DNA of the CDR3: TGCGCCAGCAGCTTAACGGGAGGCGGTTACGAGCAGTACTTC. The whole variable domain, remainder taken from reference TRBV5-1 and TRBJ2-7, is KAGVTQTPRYLIKTRGQQVTLSCSPISGHRSVSWYQQTPGQGLQFLFEYFSETQRNKGNFPGRFSGRQFSNSRSEMNVSTLELGDSALYLCASSLTGGGYEQYFGPGTRLTVT.

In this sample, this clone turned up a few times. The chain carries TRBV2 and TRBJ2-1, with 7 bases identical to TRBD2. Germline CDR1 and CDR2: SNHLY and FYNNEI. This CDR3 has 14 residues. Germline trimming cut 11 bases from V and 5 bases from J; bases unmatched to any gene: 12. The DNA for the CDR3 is TGTGCCGGCAAAGCGGGAACTAGCCACAATGAGCAGTTCTTC. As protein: CAGKAGTSHNEQFF.

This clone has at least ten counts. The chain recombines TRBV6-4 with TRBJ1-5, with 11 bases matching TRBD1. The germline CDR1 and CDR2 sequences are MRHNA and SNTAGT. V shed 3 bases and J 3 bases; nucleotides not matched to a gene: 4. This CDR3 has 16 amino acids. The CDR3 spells CASSDRGQGDNQPQHF. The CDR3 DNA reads TGTGCCAGCAGTGATAGGGGACAGGGGGACAATCAGCCCCAGCATTTT.

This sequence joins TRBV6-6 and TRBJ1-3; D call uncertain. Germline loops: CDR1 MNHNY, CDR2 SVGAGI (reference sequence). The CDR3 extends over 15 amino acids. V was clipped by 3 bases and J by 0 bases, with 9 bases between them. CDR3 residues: CASSYKLDSGNTIYF. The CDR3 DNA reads TGTGCCAGCAGTTATAAGCTGGACTCTGGAAACACCATATATTTT.